The 19 T cell receptor beta chains below all came from one sample that was sequenced in a study of CD8 T cells in ankylosing spondylitis. Study-wide results and caveats: Among TCR beta sequences, a motif of roughly 8 highly homologous variants appeared characteristic of ankylosing spondylitis blood.

Antigen specificity for these receptors is unknown. TCRdb reanalysed the 5' RACE reads using MiXCR and keeps one entry per CDR3 protein. The data contain some 840,000 distinct CDR3 sequences, roughly 12% of them singletons. Source material: blood, either unsorted or a sorted T cell fraction (not recorded which). Receptors were obtained from a male donor with ankylosing spondylitis.

This clonotype appeared many times. This chain links TRBV7-2 with TRBJ2-1; no reliable D call. This CDR3 region has 15 residues. CDR1 SGHTA and CDR2 FQGNSA come from the germline V gene. V lost 1 base and J lost 1, with 8 bases in between. The CDR3 region is CASSLVADSYNEQFF. CDR3 DNA: TGTGCCAGCAGCTTAGTGGCGGATTCCTACAATGAGCAGTTCTTC.

This clonotype was observed a few times. For the CDR3, the DNA is TGCGCCAGCAGCCAACCGGTGGGGGGAGGCACCGGGGAGCTGTTTTTT. Translation gives CASSQPVGGGTGELFF. This sequence joins TRBV4-3 and TRBJ2-2; tentatively, D is TRBD2 (6 bases). V lost 2 bases and J lost 4, with 14 bases in between. The CDR3 contains 16 residues. CDR1 and CDR2 from the germline V gene are LGHNA and YSLEER.

This clonotype appeared once. The chain recombines TRBV4-3 with TRBJ1-4; 10 bases align to TRBD1. The V gene's germline CDR1 is LGHNA and CDR2 YSLEER. CDR3 length: 16 amino acids. The V gene end was trimmed by 3 bases and the J gene end by 6 bases; junction bases not matched to a gene: 7. Here the CDR3 DNA reads TGCGCCAGCAGCCAGAGGTCGGGGACAGGGGATGAAAAACTGTTTTTT. Translation gives CASSQRSGTGDEKLFF.

The CDR3 DNA is TGTGCCAGCATCAACTACTGGACAGCGCAAGACACCGGGGAGCTGTTTTTT. Residues: CASINYWTAQDTGELFF. J is TRBJ2-2 and V is TRBV7-9; TRBD1 is a possible D gene (6 bases). The CDR3 spans 17 residues. Germline V gene data show CDR1 as SEHNR and CDR2 as FQNEAQ (reference sequence). Trimming shortened V by 7 bases and J by 3 bases, and 21 bases separated the two germline ends. Looking up the rest from reference TRBV7-9 and TRBJ2-2 gives the full variable domain: DTGVSQNPRHKITKRGQNVTFRCDPISEHNRLYWYRQTLGQGPEFLTYFQNEAQLEKSRLLSDRFSAERPKGSFSTLEIQRTEQGDSAMYLCASINYWTAQDTGELFFGEGSRLTVL.

The table lists this clonotype with a few counts. The chain uses TRBV4-2 and TRBJ2-1, with 10 bases fitting TRBD2. V shed 8 bases, J shed 3 bases, and the junction held 4 bases outside the gene matches. CDR3 length: 14 residues. CDR1 and CDR2 from the germline V gene are LGHNA and YNFKEQ. The DNA of the CDR3 is TGTGCCAGCCGACTAGCGGGCTTCTACAATGAGCAGTTCTTC. Its protein is CASRLAGFYNEQFF.

This sequence joins TRBV7-6 and TRBJ2-7; TRBD1 or TRBD2 may be the D gene (6 bases each). The CDR3 sequence is 17 residues long. The germline CDR1 and CDR2 sequences are SGHVS and FNYEAQ. Trimming took off 5 bases at V and 9 bases at J, with 29 bases between the two ends. The CDR3 region has the DNA TGTGCCAGCAGCCCTATCTCGGGGGCCGGGAGCTTGAACGGGCAGTACTTC. As protein: CASSPISGAGSLNGQYF.

The chain joins TRBV20-1 to TRBJ2-1, with TRBD2 matching 15 bases. In germline, CDR1 is DFQATT, CDR2 SNEGSKA (reference sequence). The CDR3 contains 14 residues. The CDR3 DNA follows: TGCATCGTTACGCCCTCGGGACTAGCGGGGGGTGGGTTCTTC. Its protein is CIVTPSGLAGGGFF.

There are a few counts of this clonotype. The chain employs TRBV28 and TRBJ1-5; 12 bases match TRBD1. Germline V gene sequence: CDR1 MDHEN, CDR2 SYDVKM. The trim removed 5 bases at V and 3 bases at J, leaving 14 bases unmatched. The CDR3 has 19 residues. CDR3 region: CASSTRDRGLLRFNQPQHF. The CDR3 region has the DNA TGTGCCAGCAGTACTAGGGACAGGGGGCTATTACGTTTCAATCAGCCCCAGCATTTT.

The J gene is TRBJ2-7, the V gene TRBV20-1; D gene ambiguous. The CDR3 is made up of 13 amino acids. The V end lost 0 bases, the J end lost 0 bases, and 6 bases lay between the germline ends. CDR1 and CDR2 from the germline V gene are DFQATT and SNEGSKA (reference sequence). In DNA form, the CDR3 reads TGCAGTGCTAGAGAGGGAATCTCCTACGAGCAGTACTTC. Translated: CSAREGISYEQYF.

This clonotype was found many times. The chain links TRBV5-1 to TRBJ2-1; D is undetermined. The CDR3 loop spans 15 amino acids. V was cut by 3 bases and J by 0 bases, with 10 bases left in between. The germline CDR1 and CDR2 sequences are SGHRS and YFSETQ. The CDR3 DNA reads TGCGCCAGCAGCTCCGCCGGAACCTCCTACAATGAGCAGTTCTTC. As protein: CASSSAGTSYNEQFF.

The table lists this clonotype with a few counts. This chain uses TRBV5-1 with TRBJ2-7, with 7 nucleotides matching TRBD1. CDR3 size: 14 residues. V dropped 3 bases and J dropped 3; count of bases not matched to a gene: 6. Germline V lookup: CDR1 SGHRS, CDR2 YFSETQ. The CDR3 DNA reads as TGCGCCAGCAGCTCGAGGGGGCCCCTCTACGAGCAGTACTTC. This translates into CASSSRGPLYEQYF.

With respect to this clonotype: An end of the junction differs from the germline gene, which may be a read error. V and J are TRBV7-7 and TRBJ2-1; D call uncertain. The CDR3 sequence is 14 residues long. The germline CDR1 and CDR2 sequences are SSHAT and FNYEAQ (reference sequence). The CDR3 reads CASSPAIDYNEQFF. DNA of the CDR3: TGTGCTAGCAGCCCCGCAATAGACTACAATGAGCAGTTCTTC.

The chain recombines TRBV12-3 or TRBV12-4 with TRBJ2-3, with D possibly matching TRBD1 (5 bases). This CDR3 region has 14 residues. Trimming stripped 5 bases from V and 3 bases from J, with 12 bases between. The CDR3 DNA is TGTGCCAGCAGTGCCAGGGCAGGTACAGATACGCAGTATTTT. This sequence encodes CASSARAGTDTQYF.

This clonotype was observed many times. The V and J genes are TRBV20-1 and TRBJ2-3; the match to TRBD1 covers 7 bases. Germline CDR1 and CDR2: DFQATT and SNEGSKA (reference sequence). There are 14 residues in the CDR3. V lost 6 bases and J lost 2; bases outside the gene matches: 8. The CDR3 DNA follows: TGCAGTGCCCCGGGACAGACCTACACAGATACGCAGTATTTT. Translating gives CSAPGQTYTDTQYF.

The chain employs TRBV4-1 and TRBJ1-5; D not certain. This CDR3 region has 15 residues. V shed 0 bases and J shed 1 base, with 7 bases lying between them. Germline CDR1 and CDR2: MGHRA and YSYEKL. The CDR3 bases are TGCGCCAGCAGCCAAGAAACCGGGAGCAATCAGCCCCAGCATTTT. Protein: CASSQETGSNQPQHF.

The V gene is TRBV11-1, the J gene TRBJ2-1; D unclear. Deletions cut 2 bases from V and 12 bases from J, with 8 bases between. Looked up from germline, CDR1 is SGHAT and CDR2 is FQDESV (reference sequence). CDR3 length equals 11 residues. For the CDR3, the DNA is TGTGCCAGCAGCTTACAGGAAGGGCAGTTCTTC. Amino acid sequence: CASSLQEGQFF.

This chain connects TRBV6-5 to TRBJ2-7; 10 bases line up with TRBD2. The CDR3 consists of 16 residues. V shed 2 bases and J 0 bases; nucleotides not matched to a gene: 4. Germline CDR1 is MNHEY and CDR2 is SVGAGI. The CDR3 loop reads CASSYTLAGSSYEQYF. DNA of the CDR3: TGTGCCAGCAGTTACACACTAGCGGGGAGCTCCTACGAGCAGTACTTC.

The chain recombines TRBV20-1 with TRBJ2-1; TRBD1 might be the D (6 bases). CDR3 length: 14 amino acids. In germline, CDR1 is DFQATT, CDR2 SNEGSKA (reference sequence). V lost 3 bases and J lost 2, with 11 bases in between. The chain's CDR3 is CSARADRPYNEQFF. CDR3 DNA sequence: TGCAGTGCTAGGGCCGACAGGCCCTACAATGAGCAGTTCTTC.

This clonotype was seen ten or more times. The chain carries TRBV7-2 and TRBJ1-1; tentatively, D is TRBD1 (6 bases). This CDR3 region has 13 residues. Between the trimmed V and J ends, which lost 7 bases and 1 base, there was a span of 10 bases. The germline gives CDR1 SGHTA, CDR2 FQGNSA. CDR3 nucleotide sequence: TGTGCCAGCAAAAGGGGGGGGAACACTGAAGCTTTCTTT. This gives the protein CASKRGGNTEAFF.